Listed below are T cell receptor beta chains from one sample, sequenced in a study of cytomegalovirus exposure and HLA in healthy donors. Measured with immunoSEQ multiplex PCR; TCRdb has only the in-frame clones, and not every one. The sample has roughly 150,000 clones; around 85% are singletons. The material sequenced was PBMCs. All receptors derive from a boy aged 2 to 10 in good health and CMV-seronegative. The CDR3 runs from the conserved cysteine through the conserved F or W. D genes are given only for firm matches. Rows may omit the clone size; those that give it use once, few, many or a size class.

NA,TRBJ1-4,TRBD1,TRBV28,TGTGCCAGCAGCCCCCTAAGGGGGCGGATAGCAAAACTGTTTTTT,CASSPLRGRIAKLFF
few,TRBJ1-4,NA,TRBV28,TGTGCCAGCAGCCCCTCAAGGCGGGATGAAAAACTGTTTTTT,CASSPSRRDEKLFF
NA,TRBJ2-2,TRBD1,TRBV19,TGTGCCAGTATCCCTAGACAGGGGGTGAGCACCGGGGAGCTGTTTTTT,CASIPRQGVSTGELFF
few,TRBJ1-5,TRBD1,TRBV28,TGTGCCAGCAGCTCTTCAAGACAGGGGGCGAAGCCCCAGCATTTT,CASSSSRQGAKPQHF
NA,TRBJ1-4,TRBD1,TRBV2,TGTGCCAGCAGGAGGGACAGGTCTAATGAAAAACTGTTTTTT,CASRRDRSNEKLFF
few,TRBJ1-2,NA,TRBV6-1,TGTGCCAGCAGCATGGAGTCCGACCCTAACTATGGCTACACCTTC,CASSMESDPNYGYTF
NA,TRBJ2-5,NA,TRBV7-9,TGTGCCAGCAGCTTCAGGGGAACACAAGAGACCCAGTACTTC,CASSFRGTQETQYF
few,TRBJ1-2,TRBD1,TRBV6-5,TGTGCCAGCAGCCCTCCTGATACAGGGGGCTATGGCTACACCTTC,CASSPPDTGGYGYTF
NA,TRBJ2-5,NA,TRBV5-4,TGTGCCAGCAGCCTCACCACCTCCACCAGAGAGACCCAGTACTTC,CASSLTTSTRETQYF
NA,TRBJ2-1,TRBD1,TRBV25-1,TGTGCCAGCAGTTGGGACAGCCCCTACAATGAGCAGTTCTTC,CASSWDSPYNEQFF
few,TRBJ2-2,TRBD2,TRBV7-6,TGTGCCAGCGCGACGGGGGGCACCGGGGAGCTGTTTTTT,CASATGGTGELFF